Each of the 9 T cell receptor beta chains below was sequenced from the same sample in a study of cytomegalovirus exposure and HLA in healthy donors. The primer mix had 60 Vbeta and 13 Jbeta primers. Profiled with immunoSEQ multiplex PCR; TCRdb holds only in-frame clones, not every one. The sample records around 140,000 clones, 70% to 85% being singletons. The source material was PBMCs. These TCRs come from a male donor in good health and CMV-seronegative.

This clone has only one observation. J is TRBJ2-3 and V is TRBV7-2; possibly TRBD2 for D (6 bases). V shed 4 bases and J shed 2 bases, with 13 bases lying between them. This CDR3 spans 15 amino acids. Per germline, CDR1 SGHTA and CDR2 FQGNSA. The CDR3: CASSSRGASTDTQYF. As DNA, the CDR3 is TGTGCCAGCAGCTCCCGCGGGGCGTCCACAGATACGCAGTATTTT.

The chain combines TRBV19 with TRBJ2-7; TRBD2 is a possible D gene (6 bases). The CDR3 runs 13 residues. Per germline, CDR1 LNHDA and CDR2 SQIVND (reference sequence). Trimming removed 5 bases at V and 5 bases at J, with 13 bases between. CDR3 nucleotide sequence: TGTGCCAGTAGTCCTGGGACTGCCGACGAGCAGTACTTC. Its protein product is CASSPGTADEQYF.

There are a few counts of this clone. The chain employs TRBV11-2 and TRBJ2-1, with D possibly TRBD2 on 6 matching bases. CDR1 and CDR2 from the germline V gene are SGHAT and FQNNGV. The CDR3 has 16 amino acids. Trimming left V 4 bases short and J 0 bases short, with 13 bases between. The CDR3 DNA sequence: TGTGCCAGCAGCTCGAGGCCCGGGAGCTCCTACAATGAGCAGTTCTTC. This translates into CASSSRPGSSYNEQFF.

This chain connects TRBV5-1 to TRBJ2-1, with D tentatively TRBD1 (5 bases). CDR1 is SGHRS, CDR2 YFSETQ, per germline. V was trimmed by 3 bases and J by 1 base, leaving 8 bases between them. This CDR3 is built from 14 residues. The chain's CDR3 is CASSSAGSYNEQFF. In DNA form, the CDR3 reads TGCGCCAGCAGCTCGGCAGGGTCCTACAATGAGCAGTTCTTC.

The V call is TRBV6-1, the J call TRBJ2-7, with 7 positions matching TRBD2. The CDR3 is 17 amino acids. CDR1 and CDR2 (germline): MNHNS, SASEGT. V lost 3 bases, J lost 4 bases, and 15 bases stayed unmatched. This chain's CDR3 is CASSESSGTLNWYEQYF. The DNA for the CDR3 is TGTGCCAGCAGTGAGTCGAGCGGGACTTTGAATTGGTACGAGCAGTACTTC.

For this clone: The junction does not match germline at one end; this may be a read error. V usage is TRBV30 and J usage is TRBJ1-2, with TRBD1 identical over 10 bases. The CDR3 runs 12 residues. Germline assignment: CDR1 GTSNPN and CDR2 SVGIG (reference sequence). As DNA, the CDR3 is TGTGCGTGGACAGGGGGTAACGGGGGCTACACCTTC. Protein sequence: CAWTGGNGGYTF. The full variable domain, completed using reference TRBV30 and TRBJ1-2, is SQTIHQWPATLVQPVGSPLSLECTVEGTSNPNLYWYRQAAGRGLQLLFYSVGIGQISSEVPQNLSASRPQDRQFILSSKKLLLSDSGFYLCAWTGGNGGYTFGSGTRLTVV.

This chain links TRBV15 with TRBJ2-6, with D hard to call. Trimming took off 3 bases at V and 0 bases at J, with 9 bases between the two ends. The CDR3 runs 16 residues. Germline CDR1 LNHNV, CDR2 YYDKDF (reference sequence). CDR3 nucleotide sequence: TGTGCCACCAGCAGGGCAGGCGACTCTGGGGCCAACGTCCTGACTTTC. Residues: CATSRAGDSGANVLTF.

This clone has only one observation. This rearrangement joins TRBV7-2 to TRBJ1-4; the match to TRBD1 covers 7 bases. The CDR3 spans 14 residues. The germline CDR1 and CDR2 sequences are SGHTA and FQGNSA. J gave up 6 bases and V 2 bases, and 3 bases lay outside the gene matches. CDR3 residues: CASSLRQGDEKLFF. CDR3 nucleotides: TGTGCCAGCAGCTTACGACAGGGAGATGAAAAACTGTTTTTT.

The chain recombines TRBV4-3 with TRBJ1-4; 7 bases are a match to TRBD1. This CDR3 is built from 16 residues. Unmatched junction bases numbered 15, after V lost 0 bases and J lost 14 bases. Germline V CDR1 and CDR2: LGHNA, YSLEER. CDR3: CASSQDRGRTGWRLFF. CDR3 sequence (DNA): TGCGCCAGCAGCCAAGATAGGGGGCGGACAGGCTGGCGTCTGTTTTTT.